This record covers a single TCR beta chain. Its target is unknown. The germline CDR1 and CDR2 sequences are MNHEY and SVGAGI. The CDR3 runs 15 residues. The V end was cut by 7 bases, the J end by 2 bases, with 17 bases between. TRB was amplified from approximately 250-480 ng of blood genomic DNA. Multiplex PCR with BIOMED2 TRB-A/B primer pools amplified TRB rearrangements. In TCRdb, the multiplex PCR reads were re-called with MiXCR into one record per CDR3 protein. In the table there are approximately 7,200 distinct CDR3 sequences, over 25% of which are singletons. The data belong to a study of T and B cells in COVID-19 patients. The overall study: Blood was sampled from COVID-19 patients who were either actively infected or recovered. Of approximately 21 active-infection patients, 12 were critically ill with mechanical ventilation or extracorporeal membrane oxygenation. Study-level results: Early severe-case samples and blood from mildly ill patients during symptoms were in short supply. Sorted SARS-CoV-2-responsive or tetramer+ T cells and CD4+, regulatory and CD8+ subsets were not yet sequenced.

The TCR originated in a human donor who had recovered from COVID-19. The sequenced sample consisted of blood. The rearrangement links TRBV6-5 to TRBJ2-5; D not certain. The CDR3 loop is CASTPRRKDQETQYF. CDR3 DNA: TGTGCCAGCACCCCCCGGCGGAAGGATCAAGAGACCCAGTACTTC.